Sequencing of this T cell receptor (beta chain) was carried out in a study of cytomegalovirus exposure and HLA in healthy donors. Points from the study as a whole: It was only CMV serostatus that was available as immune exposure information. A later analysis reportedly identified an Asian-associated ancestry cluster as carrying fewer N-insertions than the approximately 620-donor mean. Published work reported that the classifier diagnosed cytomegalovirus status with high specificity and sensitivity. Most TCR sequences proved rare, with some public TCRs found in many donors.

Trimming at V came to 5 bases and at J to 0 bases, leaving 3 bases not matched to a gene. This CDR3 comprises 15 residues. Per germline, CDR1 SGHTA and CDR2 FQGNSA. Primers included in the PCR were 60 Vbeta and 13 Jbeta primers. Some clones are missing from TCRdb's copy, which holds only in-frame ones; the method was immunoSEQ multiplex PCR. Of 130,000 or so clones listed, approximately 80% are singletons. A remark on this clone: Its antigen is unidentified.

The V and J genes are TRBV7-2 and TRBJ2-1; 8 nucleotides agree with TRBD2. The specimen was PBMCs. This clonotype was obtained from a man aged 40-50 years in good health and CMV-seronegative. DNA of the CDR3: TGTGCCAGCAGCCAAAGCGGGAGCTCCTACAATGAGCAGTTCTTC. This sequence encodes CASSQSGSSYNEQFF.